Following are 13 T cell receptor beta chains from one sample sequenced in a study of T cells after yellow fever vaccination. MiXCR was run by TCRdb on the 5' RACE reads, yielding one entry per CDR3 protein. The data hold about 630,000 distinct CDR3 sequences, with roughly an eighth observed a single time. Material: PBMCs, obtained on the day of the yellow fever booster vaccination. The source is a man aged 30 to 45 who received the YFV17D yellow fever vaccine.

The chain couples TRBV7-2 to TRBJ2-3; TRBD1 agrees at 7 bases. This CDR3 spans 16 amino acids. V trimming: 1 base; J trimming: 1 base; junction bases outside the gene matches: 5. Germline V gene sequence: CDR1 SGHTA, CDR2 FQGNSA. The chain's CDR3 is CASSLVQGGRTDTQYF. CDR3 bases: TGTGCCAGCAGCTTAGTCCAAGGGGGCCGCACAGATACGCAGTATTTT.

This clonotype was found a few times. This chain connects TRBV20-1 to TRBJ2-7, with 7 nucleotides matching TRBD1. Germline CDR1 reads DFQATT; CDR2 reads SNEGSKA (reference sequence). This CDR3 contains 15 residues. Unmatched junction bases numbered 15, after V lost 6 bases and J lost 4 bases. The CDR3 DNA reads as TGCAGTGCCAACCCCGGTGAGGGGGCGGGTTACGAGCAGTACTTC. Amino acid sequence: CSANPGEGAGYEQYF.

The chain is built from TRBV9 and TRBJ1-5; a possible D gene is TRBD1 (5 bases). CDR3 length: 15 residues. Germline lookup yields CDR1 SGDLS and CDR2 YYNGEE. Deletions cut 0 bases from V and 0 bases from J, with 7 bases between. In nucleotides, the CDR3 is TGTGCCAGCAGCGTAGGGGGCATTAGCAATCAGCCCCAGCATTTT. Amino acid sequence: CASSVGGISNQPQHF.

This clonotype has just a few counts. The chain carries TRBV7-9 and TRBJ1-6; 8 bases match TRBD1. Germline lookup yields CDR1 SEHNR and CDR2 FQNEAQ (reference sequence). After removal of 3 bases from V and 10 bases from J, the junction contained 8 bases not matched to a gene. The CDR3 extends over 15 amino acids. CDR3 in amino acids: CASSFAGQGSSPLHF. CDR3 in DNA: TGTGCCAGCAGCTTCGCAGGACAGGGTTCATCACCCCTCCACTTT.

This clonotype has a handful of counts. The chain links TRBV18 to TRBJ1-1; D gene uncertain. The CDR3 is 14 residues long. Germline lookup yields CDR1 KGHSH and CDR2 LQKENI. Trimming took 3 bases from V and 1 from J, leaving 9 bases between them. In nucleotides, the CDR3 is TGTGCCAGCTCACCGCACGTGGGGAACACTGAAGCTTTCTTT. This sequence encodes CASSPHVGNTEAFF.

This clonotype has a count of ten or more. The CDR3 nucleotides are TGTGCCAGCAGCTTATTGGGACAGCCCCAGCATTTT. The encoded protein is CASSLLGQPQHF. This chain joins TRBV7-2 and TRBJ1-5; D unclear. This CDR3 comprises 12 residues. The germline V and J ends were trimmed by 2 bases and 7 bases, with 6 bases remaining between them. Germline CDR1 and CDR2: SGHTA and FQGNSA.

The V and J genes are TRBV11-2 and TRBJ2-2; D is ambiguous. The CDR3 contains 18 residues. The germline CDR1 and CDR2 sequences are SGHAT and FQNNGV. With 2 bases removed from V and 0 bases from J, the gap between germline ends came to 16 bases. CDR3 DNA sequence: TGTGCCAGCAGCTTAATGCGGATGAACATGGCGAACACCGGGGAGCTGTTTTTT. It encodes CASSLMRMNMANTGELFF. The whole variable domain, filled in from reference TRBV11-2 and TRBJ2-2, reads EAGVAQSPRYKIIEKRQSVAFWCNPISGHATLYWYQQILGQGPKLLIQFQNNGVVDDSQLPKDRFSAERLKGVDSTLKIQPAKLEDSAVYLCASSLMRMNMANTGELFFGEGSRLTVL.

This clonotype was detected only a few times. The V gene is TRBV6-1, the J gene TRBJ2-3, with TRBD2 matching 10 bases. The V and J ends lost 6 bases and 1 base, in that order; junction bases with no gene match: 7. The V gene's germline CDR1 is MNHNS and CDR2 SASEGT. The CDR3 spans 16 residues. The CDR3 sequence: CASSRSGRARTDTQYF. In DNA, the CDR3 is TGTGCCAGCAGCCGAAGCGGGAGGGCCCGCACAGATACGCAGTATTTT.

As to this clonotype: With a much larger clone just one base away, this may be a read error. The chain uses TRBV6-2 or TRBV6-3 and TRBJ2-1, with 11 bases lining up with TRBD2. The CDR3 length is 17 residues. Germline V gives CDR1 MNHEY, CDR2 SVGEGT. The CDR3 spells CANSYSLAGGGYNEQFF. In DNA, the CDR3 is TGTGCCAACAGTTACAGTCTAGCGGGAGGTGGTTACAATGAGCAGTTCTTC.

This clonotype was seen repeatedly, ten times or more. The chain couples TRBV7-2 to TRBJ1-2; D ambiguous. Germline V gene sequence: CDR1 SGHTA, CDR2 FQGNSA. The CDR3 is 12 residues long. Trimming took off 5 bases at V and 0 bases at J, with 4 bases between the two ends. The CDR3 DNA is TGTGCCAGCAGCCCTACTAACTATGGCTACACCTTC. Its translation is CASSPTNYGYTF.

The chain employs TRBV12-3 or TRBV12-4 and TRBJ2-2; TRBD1 agrees at 8 bases. V gave up 7 bases and J gave up 4 bases; unmatched junction bases: 2. The CDR3 consists of 13 residues. CDR3 sequence (DNA): TGTGCCAGCATCGACAGGGGCACCGGGGAGCTGTTTTTT. This translates into CASIDRGTGELFF.

The rearrangement uses TRBV7-3 and TRBJ2-2, with TRBD2 matching over 14 bases. Germline-derived CDR1 and CDR2 are SGHTA and FQGTGA. Germline trimming cut 5 bases from V and 7 bases from J; bases unmatched to any gene: 3. The CDR3 consists of 15 residues. CDR3: CASSPGTSGSGELFF. Here the CDR3 DNA reads TGTGCCAGCAGCCCAGGGACTAGCGGGAGCGGGGAGCTGTTTTTT.

This clonotype was seen only a few times. This chain connects TRBV5-1 to TRBJ2-1; D call uncertain. Germline V CDR1 and CDR2: SGHRS, YFSETQ. The CDR3 is made up of 15 amino acids. Trimming left V 6 bases short and J 3 bases short, with 16 bases between. The CDR3 bases are TGCGCCAGCATTCCGGACGTAGCAAACTACAATGAGCAGTTCTTC. Translating gives CASIPDVANYNEQFF.